This is a list of T cell receptor beta chains from one sample in a study of graft-versus-host responses after intestinal transplantation. Sequencing was performed with immunoSEQ multiplex PCR; in TCRdb, only in-frame clones are kept and a portion is missing. Of more than 65,000 clones listed, roughly nine tenths are singletons. No cognate antigen is known for these TCRs. The material was unstimulated CD4+ T cells sorted from spleen or lymph node cells, obtained before intestinal transplant. The receptors stem from a human donor who received an intestinal transplant. Each CDR3 is given with its conserved first and last residue. A D gene is named only where the DNA matches it firmly. Not all rows give a size; the values are once, few, many and, for expanded clones, a class.

j_gene,d_gene,v_gene,abundance,CDR3nt,CDR3aa
TRBJ2-1,TRBD2,TRBV5-1,many,TGCGCCAGCAGCCTCGGACTAGAAATCAATGAGCAGTTCTTC,CASSLGLEINEQFF
TRBJ2-3,TRBD2,TRBV9,NA,TGTGCCAAGCAGAGCGGGAGGGAGGCGACAGATACGCAGTATTTT,CAKQSGREATDTQYF
TRBJ1-5,NA,TRBV6-5,few,TGTGCCAGCAGTACAGGTATTCAGCCCCAGCATTTT,CASSTGIQPQHF
TRBJ2-3,NA,TRBV18,NA,TGTGCCAGCTCATTGACGGGGGAAACAGATACGCAGTATTTT,CASSLTGETDTQYF
TRBJ2-7,TRBD1,TRBV28,NA,TGTGCCAGCTTCGGGACAGTCTCCTACGAGCAGTACTTC,CASFGTVSYEQYF
TRBJ1-2,TRBD1,TRBV6-5,NA,TGTGCCAGCAGGGCCGGGACAGCGAACTATGGCTACACCTTC,CASRAGTANYGYTF
TRBJ2-2,TRBD1,TRBV18,NA,TGTGCCAGCTCACCGCCGGGACAGGCCTACACCGGGGAGCTGTTTTTT,CASSPPGQAYTGELFF
TRBJ2-5,NA,TRBV7-8,NA,TGTGCCAGCAGGAGGGGCAATAAGGGGAGGGAGACCCAGTACTTC,CASRRGNKGRETQYF
TRBJ2-7,NA,TRBV19,NA,TGTGCCAGTAGTATAAAAGCGGACGGCGACATCTACGAGCAGTACTTC,CASSIKADGDIYEQYF
TRBJ1-2,NA,TRBV2,NA,TGTGCCAGCAGTGAATTATATAGGGCGGGGGCTAACTATGGCTACACCTTC,CASSELYRAGANYGYTF
TRBJ2-5,TRBD1,TRBV11-2,NA,TGTGCCAGCAGCTCCGGGACAGGGAATTTGGAGACCCAGTACTTC,CASSSGTGNLETQYF
TRBJ2-7,TRBD2,TRBV19,NA,TGTGCCAGTAGTACCCTTAGGACTAGCGGGACCTCCTACGAGCAGTACTTC,CASSTLRTSGTSYEQYF
TRBJ2-3,TRBD1,TRBV7-3,NA,TGTGCCAGCAGCCCACAGGGGGCGAGCACAGATACGCAGTATTTT,CASSPQGASTDTQYF
TRBJ2-7,NA,TRBV30,NA,TGTGCCTGGAGTGTTGGGACACTGCAGGGCCGGTACTTC,CAWSVGTLQGRYF
TRBJ2-5,TRBD1,TRBV7-6,NA,TGTGCCAGCAGCTCAACAGGGGTCGGAGAGACCCAGTACTTC,CASSSTGVGETQYF
TRBJ1-2,NA,TRBV6-5,NA,TGTGCCAGCAGTAGACCGACAGGCGGCTACACCTTC,CASSRPTGGYTF
TRBJ2-7,TRBD2,TRBV15,NA,TGTGCCACCAGCAGAGATTACGGGACTAGCGTATCCTACGAGCAGTACTTC,CATSRDYGTSVSYEQYF
TRBJ2-5,NA,TRBV6-5,NA,TGTGCCAGCAGTTACCAATCTAACGGGGGTGGGGAGACCCAGTACTTC,CASSYQSNGGGETQYF
TRBJ1-1,TRBD1,TRBV28,NA,TGTGCCAGCAGTACAGGGGCCCTAGGGAACACTGAAGCTTTCTTT,CASSTGALGNTEAFF
TRBJ2-4,TRBD1,TRBV28,NA,TGTGCCAGCAGCGTGCCGGGACAGGGTAAGAACTTC,CASSVPGQGKNF
TRBJ1-2,TRBD1,TRBV5-4,NA,TGTGCCAGCAGCTTCGGGACAGAGATTTATGGCTACACCTTC,CASSFGTEIYGYTF
TRBJ2-6,NA,TRBV7-9,NA,TGTGCCAGCAGCTTAGACCGACTAGAAGCAGGGGCCAACGTCCTGACTTTC,CASSLDRLEAGANVLTF
TRBJ2-2,TRBD1,TRBV6-5,NA,TGTGCCAGCAGGCGGACAGGGAACACCGGGGAGCTGTTTTTT,CASRRTGNTGELFF
TRBJ2-7,NA,TRBV7-9,NA,TGTGCCAGCAGCTTAGGTGCCGGGGGGCGAAGAGACGAGCAGTACTTC,CASSLGAGGRRDEQYF
TRBJ1-1,TRBD1,TRBV7-9,NA,TGTGCCAGCAGCTCATCGGGACAGGGCAACACTGAAGCTTTCTTT,CASSSSGQGNTEAFF
TRBJ1-2,TRBD1,TRBV28,few,TGTGCCAGCAGTTACGGGACAGGGGGAACCTTATCTAACTATGGCTACACCTTC,CASSYGTGGTLSNYGYTF
TRBJ2-2,TRBD2,TRBV30,NA,TGTGCCTGGAGTGTACCTGGACTAGCGGGCGGGGAGCTGTTTTTT,CAWSVPGLAGGELFF
TRBJ2-7,TRBD1,TRBV6-1,NA,TGTGCCAGCAGGACACCGGGACAGGGGACCTACGAGCAGTACTTC,CASRTPGQGTYEQYF
TRBJ2-7,TRBD2,TRBV7-2,NA,TGTGCCAGCAGCTTCGTGGGGGGGAGCTCCTACGAGCAGTACTTC,CASSFVGGSSYEQYF
TRBJ1-1,TRBD1,TRBV11-3,NA,TGTGCCAGCAGCCGAGAACAGGGGATGAACACTGAAGCTTTCTTT,CASSREQGMNTEAFF
TRBJ1-3,TRBD1,TRBV5-1,once,TGCGCCAGCAGCTTGGATGGGACAGGGACTAGAAACACCATATATTTT,CASSLDGTGTRNTIYF
TRBJ2-5,TRBD2,TRBV11-2,NA,TGTGCCAGCAGCCTTGGACTAGCGGGTTTACAAGAGACCCAGTACTTC,CASSLGLAGLQETQYF
TRBJ2-1,NA,TRBV19,NA,TGTGCCAGTAGTATCATGGGGAGGCCCAATGAGCAGTTCTTC,CASSIMGRPNEQFF